The 24 T cell receptor beta chains listed next were all sequenced from one sample in a study of regulatory dendritic cells for organ transplantation. Sequenced by immunoSEQ multiplex PCR; TCRdb stores in-frame clones only, minus some. The sample contains some 35,000 clones, about 90% of which appear only once. The sample consisted of naive CD8+ T cells from blood. This sample's subset: CD45RA+ naive T cells. These receptors all come from a human donor in good health.

This clone was detected only once. The gene calls are TRBV30 and TRBJ1-2; possibly TRBD1 for D (5 bases). CDR3 length: 15 amino acids. The V gene's germline CDR1 is GTSNPN and CDR2 SVGIG (reference sequence). V was cut by 2 bases and J by 2 bases, with 15 bases left in between. The CDR3 DNA reads TGTGCCTGGAGTCCCCCCGACAGTCCAAACTATGGCTACACCTTC. This encodes CAWSPPDSPNYGYTF.

The V and J genes are TRBV6-5 and TRBJ2-7; possibly TRBD1 for D (6 bases). The V end was cut by 6 bases, the J end by 3 bases, with 12 bases between. Germline V gene data show CDR1 as MNHEY and CDR2 as SVGAGI. The CDR3 runs 13 residues. In nucleotides, the CDR3 is TGTGCCAGCAGGTACCTGGACAGCTACGAGCAGTACTTC. Translated: CASRYLDSYEQYF.

This chain connects TRBV30 to TRBJ1-2; D is unresolved. The germline V gene has CDR1 GTSNPN and CDR2 SVGIG (reference sequence). Trimming shortened V by 0 bases and J by 8 bases, and 16 bases separated the two germline ends. The CDR3 length is 14 residues. DNA of the CDR3: TGTGCCTGGAGTGTCTTTCGGGGAGACCAGGGCTACACCTTC. Residues: CAWSVFRGDQGYTF.

This clone was recorded once. The rearrangement uses TRBV7-6 and TRBJ2-1; D remains unclear. Trimming removed 1 base at V and 5 bases at J, with 12 bases between. The germline gives CDR1 SGHVS, CDR2 FNYEAQ. The CDR3 has 15 residues. The CDR3 loop reads CASSLDSSAHNEQFF. Written as DNA, the CDR3 is TGTGCCAGCAGCTTAGATTCGTCTGCCCACAATGAGCAGTTCTTC.

The J gene is TRBJ1-3, the V gene TRBV28, with D maybe TRBD1 (5 bases). Germline values: CDR1 MDHEN, CDR2 SYDVKM. This CDR3 is built from 15 residues. V lost 2 bases to trimming and J lost 0 bases, with 8 bases between them. The CDR3 spells CASSLGGYSGNTIYF. The DNA of the CDR3 is TGTGCCAGCAGTTTAGGGGGGTACTCTGGAAACACCATATATTTT.

The J gene is TRBJ2-7, the V gene TRBV7-2, with a tentative D call TRBD2 (6 bases). Germline V gene sequence: CDR1 SGHTA, CDR2 FQGNSA. The CDR3 length is 15 residues. The V end was cut by 4 bases, the J end by 1 base, with 14 bases between. CDR3 region: CASSYIGGISYEQYF. As DNA, the CDR3 is TGTGCCAGCAGCTATATTGGAGGGATTTCCTACGAGCAGTACTTC.

J is TRBJ2-1 and V is TRBV5-8, with D unresolved. V shed 1 base and J shed 4 bases, with 6 bases lying between them. Germline V lookup: CDR1 SGHTS, CDR2 YDEGEE. The CDR3 extends over 13 amino acids. The CDR3 bases are TGTGCCAGCAGCTTGTCTGTATACAATGAGCAGTTCTTC. It is translated as CASSLSVYNEQFF.

V usage is TRBV6-5 and J usage is TRBJ1-2; D unclear. Trimming took off 0 bases at V and 3 bases at J, with 8 bases between the two ends. Germline CDR1 MNHEY, CDR2 SVGAGI. CDR3 length: 14 amino acids. The CDR3 loop reads CASSYSPVYYGYTF. In nucleotides, the CDR3 is TGTGCCAGCAGTTACTCACCAGTTTACTATGGCTACACCTTC.

V and J are TRBV7-9 and TRBJ1-5; 9 nucleotides line up with TRBD1. Germline loops: CDR1 SEHNR, CDR2 FQNEAQ (reference sequence). The V gene end was trimmed by 3 bases and the J gene end by 5 bases; junction bases not matched to a gene: 5. CDR3 length: 15 residues. CDR3 loop: CASSFDRGYDQPQHF. The CDR3 nucleotides are TGTGCCAGCAGCTTCGACAGGGGGTACGATCAGCCCCAGCATTTT.

The J gene is TRBJ2-1, the V gene TRBV9; no definite D call. This CDR3 has 12 amino acids. The V end lost 4 bases, the J end lost 8 bases, and 10 bases lay between the germline ends. CDR1 is SGDLS, CDR2 YYNGEE, per germline. In DNA, the CDR3 is TGTGCCAGCAGCTCCCCCCCCCATGAGCAGTTCTTC. Amino acids: CASSSPPHEQFF.

The chain combines TRBV28 with TRBJ1-1; 8 nucleotides match TRBD1. Germline loops: CDR1 MDHEN, CDR2 SYDVKM. The CDR3 length is 13 residues. Losses at the gene ends were 5 bases for V and 4 bases for J; bases not matched to a gene: 3. CDR3 coding DNA: TGTGCCAGCAGTCCTACAGGGGGCACTGAAGCTTTCTTT. This gives the protein CASSPTGGTEAFF.

The genes are TRBV2 and TRBJ2-6; 7 bases are shared with TRBD1. With V trimmed by 5 bases and J by 1 base, 14 bases remained unmatched. The CDR3 has 19 residues. Germline V gene sequence: CDR1 SNHLY, CDR2 FYNNEI. The CDR3 loop is CASSLVRGTEVSGANVLTF. CDR3 in DNA: TGTGCCAGCAGTCTAGTGAGGGGGACAGAAGTTTCTGGGGCCAACGTCCTGACTTTC.

V is TRBV30 and J is TRBJ2-7, with 7 bases identical to TRBD2. The CDR3 spans 16 residues. V was clipped by 0 bases and J by 0 bases; unmatched bases: 8. Germline V CDR1 and CDR2: GTSNPN, SVGIG (reference sequence). The CDR3 nucleotides read TGTGCCTGGAGTGTCATGGGACTAATGAGCTCCTACGAGCAGTACTTC. It encodes CAWSVMGLMSSYEQYF.

The genes are TRBV28 and TRBJ1-2; possible D gene TRBD1, 5 bases. From germline, CDR1 is MDHEN and CDR2 SYDVKM. The CDR3 extends over 13 amino acids. V lost 1 base and J lost 8, with 11 bases in between. This CDR3 reads CASSLLGVGGYTF. CDR3 DNA sequence: TGTGCCAGCAGTTTATTGGGGGTTGGGGGCTACACCTTC.

The V and J genes are TRBV27 and TRBJ1-5, with a tentative D call TRBD1 (6 bases). V lost 8 bases and J 4 bases, leaving 15 bases between the germline ends. The germline V gene has CDR1 MNHEY and CDR2 SMNVEV (reference sequence). CDR3 size: 14 residues. The CDR3 loop is CASGLQGRNQPQHF. In DNA form, the CDR3 reads TGTGCCAGCGGACTCCAGGGGCGAAATCAGCCCCAGCATTTT.

This clone was observed a few times. The chain links TRBV11-1 to TRBJ1-1; 9 nucleotides match TRBD1. The ends lost 3 bases at V and 3 bases at J; junction bases unmatched: 2. This CDR3 is built from 14 residues. CDR1 is SGHAT and CDR2 is FQDESV in the germline V gene (reference sequence). The CDR3 here is CASSLGQGDTEAFF. The CDR3 DNA sequence: TGTGCCAGCAGCTTGGGACAGGGTGACACTGAAGCTTTCTTT.

The rearrangement links TRBV6-5 to TRBJ2-2, with 9 positions matching TRBD2. Germline V CDR1 and CDR2: MNHEY, SVGAGI. V shed 4 bases and J 5 bases; nucleotides not matched to a gene: 8. The CDR3 length is 16 residues. The CDR3 sequence: CASSSSGLAGTGELFF. The CDR3 DNA follows: TGTGCCAGCAGTTCCTCGGGACTAGCAGGAACCGGGGAGCTGTTTTTT.

This chain connects TRBV29-1 to TRBJ2-7; the D is unclear. Germline loops: CDR1 SQVTM, CDR2 ANQGSEA. The CDR3 is made up of 13 amino acids. Trimming removed 3 bases at V and 0 bases at J, with 9 bases between. CDR3: CSVEPEGSYEQYF. CDR3 DNA: TGCAGCGTTGAGCCTGAAGGCTCCTACGAGCAGTACTTC.

This clone was observed a single time. J is TRBJ2-7 and V is TRBV5-5, with 7 bases lining up with TRBD2. This CDR3 has 16 residues. With V trimmed by 5 bases and J by 2 bases, 13 bases remained unmatched. Looked up from germline, CDR1 is SGHKS and CDR2 is YYEKEE (reference sequence). The DNA for the CDR3 is TGTGCCAGCAGTCCGGAACTGCGGGAGTCGCCCTACGAGCAGTACTTC. The encoded protein is CASSPELRESPYEQYF. Full variable domain (missing parts from reference TRBV5-5 and TRBJ2-7): DAGVTQSPTHLIKTRGQQVTLRCSPISGHKSVSWYQQVLGQGPQFIFQYYEKEERGRGNFPDRFSARQFPNYSSELNVNALLLGDSALYLCASSPELRESPYEQYFGPGTRLTVT.

The chain recombines TRBV25-1 with TRBJ1-1; D not certain. The V end lost 3 bases, the J end lost 6 bases, and 14 bases lay between the germline ends. CDR3 length: 14 amino acids. The germline gives CDR1 MGHDK, CDR2 SYGVNS. The CDR3 DNA is TGTGCCAGCAGTGAGCGCAGAATCGGCGCTGAAGCTTTCTTT. This sequence encodes CASSERRIGAEAFF. The complete variable domain, with remaining parts taken from reference TRBV25-1 and TRBJ1-1, reads EADIYQTPRYLVIGTGKKITLECSQTMGHDKMYWYQQDPGMELHLIHYSYGVNSTEKGDLSSESTVSRIRTEHFPLTLESARPSHTSQYLCASSERRIGAEAFFGQGTRLTVV.

The chain combines TRBV4-3 with TRBJ2-3; D gene uncertain. Trimming pared 1 base from V and 6 bases from J, leaving 14 bases between. CDR3 length equals 15 residues. Per germline, CDR1 LGHNA and CDR2 YSLEER. CDR3 amino acids: CASSQAFRVADTQYF. CDR3 nucleotides: TGCGCCAGCAGCCAAGCTTTTAGGGTGGCGGATACGCAGTATTTT.

The chain combines TRBV11-2 with TRBJ2-7; D not certain. Germline CDR1 SGHAT, CDR2 FQNNGV. The CDR3 runs 13 residues. V lost 3 bases and J lost 6, with 12 bases in between. The CDR3 reads CASSFFTSIEQYF. In nucleotides, the CDR3 is TGTGCCAGCAGCTTTTTTACCTCGATCGAGCAGTACTTC.

This chain connects TRBV30 to TRBJ2-7; perhaps D is TRBD1 or TRBD2 (5 bases each). Germline values: CDR1 GTSNPN, CDR2 SVGIG (reference sequence). With 1 base removed from V and 6 bases from J, the gap between germline ends came to 13 bases. This CDR3 has 13 residues. The CDR3 nucleotides are TGTGCCTGGAGTGCGATTGAGGGGCTCGAGCAGTACTTC. Encoded protein: CAWSAIEGLEQYF. Combining the CDR3 with reference TRBV30 and TRBJ2-7 gives the whole variable domain SQTIHQWPATLVQPVGSPLSLECTVEGTSNPNLYWYRQAAGRGLQLLFYSVGIGQISSEVPQNLSASRPQDRQFILSSKKLLLSDSGFYLCAWSAIEGLEQYFGPGTRLTVT.

The V call is TRBV4-3, the J call TRBJ2-1; D remains ambiguous. CDR1 is LGHNA, CDR2 YSLEER, per germline. V was trimmed by 0 bases and J by 0 bases, leaving 9 bases between them. The CDR3 runs to 16 residues. This CDR3 is CASSQDAASSYNEQFF. As DNA, the CDR3 is TGCGCCAGCAGCCAAGACGCGGCAAGCTCCTACAATGAGCAGTTCTTC.